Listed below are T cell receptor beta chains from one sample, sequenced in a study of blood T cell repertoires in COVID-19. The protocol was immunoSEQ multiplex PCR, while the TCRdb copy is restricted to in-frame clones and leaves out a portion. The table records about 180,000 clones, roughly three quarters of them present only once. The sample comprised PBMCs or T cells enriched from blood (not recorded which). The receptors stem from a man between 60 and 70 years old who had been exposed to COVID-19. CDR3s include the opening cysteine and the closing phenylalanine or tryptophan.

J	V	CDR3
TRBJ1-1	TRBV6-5	CASSYSKVSTEAFF
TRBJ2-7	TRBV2	CASNRDRGFDEQYF
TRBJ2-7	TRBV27	CASSFSLGDSYEQYF
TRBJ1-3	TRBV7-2	CASSPKGVSGNTIYF
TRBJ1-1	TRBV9	CASSGQGGFGTEAFF
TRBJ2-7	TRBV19	CASRNPGQGSSYEQYF
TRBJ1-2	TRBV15	CATSRDGTGISNADGYTF
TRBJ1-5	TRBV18	CASSRSDRGGNQPQHF
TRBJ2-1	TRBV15	CATSRVRGRGGVSSGNSYNEQFF
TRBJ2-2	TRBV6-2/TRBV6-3	CASSYTGGGELFF
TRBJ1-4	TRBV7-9	CASSFMPGQGDEKLFF
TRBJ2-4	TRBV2	CASSHSNYLAKNIQYF
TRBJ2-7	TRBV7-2	CASSLEGYRGRGYEQYF
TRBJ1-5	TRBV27	CASSLIRVAGQPQHF
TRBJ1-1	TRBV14	CVSSHRTGGSTEAFF
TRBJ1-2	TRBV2	CASSQDRGDGYTF
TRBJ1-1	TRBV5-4	CASSLGTVNTEAFF
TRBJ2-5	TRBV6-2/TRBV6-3	CASSFPSGTDQETQYF
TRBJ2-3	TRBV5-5	CASILGVQYF
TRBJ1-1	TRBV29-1	CSAVRGPGTEAFF
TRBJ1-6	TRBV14	CASSQAGSNSPLHF
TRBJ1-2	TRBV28	CASRDRGRGYGYTF
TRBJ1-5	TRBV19	CASSLGAHQPQHF
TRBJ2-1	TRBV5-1	CASSLTPRETYNEQFF
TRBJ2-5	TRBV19	CASSGHGDPSGVETQYF
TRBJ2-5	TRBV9	CASSVNRQGAVETQYF
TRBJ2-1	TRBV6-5	CASSSPGTGYNEQFF
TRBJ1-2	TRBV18	CASSPDTSGTGGPLNGYTF
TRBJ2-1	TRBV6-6	CASSYGASNEQFF
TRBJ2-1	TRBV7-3	CASSLTASGSYNEQFF
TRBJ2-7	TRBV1	CTSSQEWGLGAYEQYF
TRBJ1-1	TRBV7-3	CASRSGKNTEAFF
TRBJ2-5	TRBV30	CAWTLGSTQYF
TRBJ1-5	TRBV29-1	CSVARDKHQPQHF